The 30 T cell receptor beta chains in this list originate from one sample, sequenced in a study of blood T cell repertoires in COVID-19. Assay used: immunoSEQ multiplex PCR; TCRdb lists only in-frame clones, some missing. The sample records tens of thousands of clones, roughly 80% being singletons. The sample consisted of peripheral blood. The receptors come from an elderly woman with acute or convalescent COVID-19.

Concerning this clone: Compared with germline, one end of the junction differs, possibly owing to a read error. The chain combines TRBV4-2 with TRBJ1-1, with 10 nucleotides matching TRBD1. Per germline, CDR1 LGHNA and CDR2 YNFKEQ. This CDR3 comprises 15 residues. This chain's CDR3 is CASSQAGTGAHLTHF. CDR3 in DNA: TGTGCCAGCAGCCAAGCCGGGACAGGGGCCCATTTGACTCACTTT.

In nucleotides, the CDR3 is TGTGCTAGTGGGCTCCCCGGCTATGGCTACACCTTC. This codes for CASGLPGYGYTF. This chain uses TRBV12-5 with TRBJ1-2; no firm D call. This CDR3 has 12 residues. Germline CDR1 and CDR2: LGHNT and FRNRAP. V was shortened by 6 bases and J by 4 bases, with 9 bases between the two germline ends.

The chain couples TRBV6-5 to TRBJ1-1; tentative D call: TRBD1 (6 bases). The CDR3 is 12 amino acids. Germline-derived CDR1 and CDR2 are MNHEY and SVGAGI. Trimming shortened V by 6 bases and J by 8 bases, and 13 bases separated the two germline ends. CDR3 bases: TGTGCCAGCAGATTCCGCCAGGGGGAAGCTTTCTTT. Its translation: CASRFRQGEAFF.

V and J are TRBV30 and TRBJ2-7; D perhaps matches TRBD1 (6 bases). CDR3 length: 16 amino acids. Per the germline V gene, CDR1 is GTSNPN and CDR2 is SVGIG (reference sequence). Between the trimmed V and J ends, which lost 4 bases and 7 bases, there was a span of 26 bases. The CDR3 loop is CAWIKVRPGHLGEQYF. The DNA for the CDR3 is TGTGCCTGGATTAAAGTGCGCCCGGGACATTTGGGAGAGCAGTACTTC.

The chain combines TRBV19 with TRBJ1-2; D unclear. Germline values: CDR1 LNHDA, CDR2 SQIVND (reference sequence). The ends were cut back, 8 bases at V and 4 bases at J, with 17 bases in the middle. The CDR3 covers 14 residues. CDR3 in DNA: TGTGCCAGTGTGGAGGGAGGGCCGGGCTATGGCTACACCTTC. This translates into CASVEGGPGYGYTF. The entire variable domain, with the rest obtained from reference TRBV19 and TRBJ1-2, is as follows: DGGITQSPKYLFRKEGQNVTLSCEQNLNHDAMYWYRQDPGQGLRLIYYSQIVNDFQKGDIAEGYSVSREKKESFPLTVTSAQKNPTAFYLCASVEGGPGYGYTFGSGTRLTVV.

V gene TRBV7-9 combines with J gene TRBJ2-5; 11 bases align to TRBD2. The CDR3 spans 14 residues. Germline lookup yields CDR1 SEHNR and CDR2 FQNEAQ (reference sequence). The V and J ends lost 10 bases and 2 bases, in that order; junction bases with no gene match: 6. The CDR3 protein is CAIPTSGSQETQYF. For the CDR3, the DNA is TGTGCCATCCCCACTAGCGGGAGTCAAGAGACCCAGTACTTC.

The DNA of the CDR3 is TGTGCCAGCAGCTTTACAATGGGACAGGGGACAGATACGCAGTATTTT. This sequence encodes CASSFTMGQGTDTQYF. The chain combines TRBV5-5 with TRBJ2-3; TRBD1 matches at 10 bases. This CDR3 spans 16 amino acids. Germline V gene data show CDR1 as SGHKS and CDR2 as YYEKEE (reference sequence). V shed 2 bases and J 3 bases; nucleotides not matched to a gene: 6.

The chain uses TRBV10-1 and TRBJ2-1, with TRBD2 matching over 10 bases. This CDR3 spans 14 amino acids. The germline V gene encodes CDR1 WNHNN and CDR2 SYGVQD (reference sequence). V trimming: 6 bases; J trimming: 6 bases; junction bases outside the gene matches: 5. In nucleotides, the CDR3 is TGCGCCAGCAGCCCTAGCGGGAGAGGCAATGAGCAGTTCTTC. Its protein product is CASSPSGRGNEQFF.

The J gene is TRBJ1-2, the V gene TRBV28; D is unclear. Germline V gene lookup returns CDR1 MDHEN and CDR2 SYDVKM. V lost 5 bases and J lost 8, with 18 bases in between. The CDR3 is made up of 14 amino acids. The CDR3 DNA reads as TGTGCCAGCAGTATGGCGGGGATGTCATGGGGCTACACCTTC. This sequence encodes CASSMAGMSWGYTF.

In regard to this clone: Additional DNA sequences in this sample encode the identical CDR3. V usage is TRBV27 and J usage is TRBJ2-7; 10 nucleotides agree with TRBD1. V trimming: 2 bases; J trimming: 7 bases; junction bases outside the gene matches: 5. CDR3 length: 14 residues. The V gene's germline CDR1 is MNHEY and CDR2 SMNVEV (reference sequence). CDR3 coding DNA: TGTGCCAGCAGTTTAAGGGACAGGGGCTATGAGCAGTACTTC. This encodes CASSLRDRGYEQYF.

V and J are TRBV12-3 or TRBV12-4 and TRBJ2-7; D remains ambiguous. This CDR3 has 12 residues. The germline V and J ends were trimmed by 5 bases and 3 bases, with 8 bases remaining between them. The CDR3: CASSPRFYEQYF. Written as DNA, the CDR3 is TGTGCCAGCAGTCCCAGATTCTACGAGCAGTACTTC.

V gene TRBV6-6 combines with J gene TRBJ1-3; the D is unclear. Germline V gene sequence: CDR1 MNHNY, CDR2 SVGAGI (reference sequence). The CDR3 is 15 amino acids. The ends were cut back, 6 bases at V and 0 bases at J, with 12 bases in the middle. In DNA form, the CDR3 reads TGTGCCAGCAGCTCCGGGTTCAACTCTGGAAACACCATATATTTT. Translated, it gives CASSSGFNSGNTIYF.

The chain combines TRBV2 with TRBJ1-2, with 8 bases lining up with TRBD1. V trimming: 7 bases; J trimming: 7 bases; junction bases outside the gene matches: 14. The germline gives CDR1 SNHLY, CDR2 FYNNEI. The CDR3 is made up of 15 amino acids. CDR3 in amino acids: CASNGQGAVGFGYTF. Written as DNA, the CDR3 is TGTGCCAGCAACGGGCAGGGGGCAGTGGGTTTTGGCTACACCTTC.

The genes are TRBV5-4 and TRBJ2-2, with 10 positions matching TRBD2. Trimming cost V 0 bases and J 1 base; bases outside gene matches: 3. Germline values: CDR1 SGHNT, CDR2 YYREEE (reference sequence). CDR3 length: 17 amino acids. CDR3 in amino acids: CASSLDLAGVNTGELFF. The CDR3 region has the DNA TGTGCCAGCAGCTTGGATCTAGCGGGAGTGAACACCGGGGAGCTGTTTTTT.

The CDR3 region is CASSPTRSYGYTF. The CDR3 DNA sequence: TGTGCCAGCAGTCCAACTCGTAGCTATGGCTACACCTTC. The chain recombines TRBV7-9 with TRBJ1-2; no reliable D call. The CDR3 loop spans 13 amino acids. Germline CDR1 SEHNR, CDR2 FQNEAQ (reference sequence). V lost 6 bases, J lost 4 bases, and 12 bases lay in between.

The chain employs TRBV14 and TRBJ2-1, with D possibly being TRBD2 (6 bases). V shed 2 bases and J shed 4 bases, with 12 bases lying between them. CDR1 is SGHDN, CDR2 FVKESK, per germline. CDR3 size: 15 residues. CDR3 sequence: CASSQYKGTYNEQFF. CDR3 DNA: TGTGCCAGCAGCCAATATAAAGGGACTTACAATGAGCAGTTCTTC.

The rearrangement joins TRBV10-3 to TRBJ1-1; 12 bases agree with TRBD1. CDR3 length: 14 residues. The V and J ends lost 10 bases and 10 bases, in that order; junction bases with no gene match: 13. The germline V gene has CDR1 ENHRY and CDR2 SYGVKD. CDR3 DNA: TGTGCCACCCAACCGGGACAGGGGGCATGGGGAGCTTTCTTT. It specifies CATQPGQGAWGAFF.

With regard to this clone: The junction differs from germline at one of its ends, possibly a read error. This chain joins TRBV10-1 and TRBJ2-1, with 9 nucleotides matching TRBD2. CDR3 size: 13 residues. Germline V gene data show CDR1 as WNHNN and CDR2 as SYGVQD (reference sequence). CDR3 sequence: CASSELGSGRQLF. CDR3 coding DNA: TGCGCCAGCAGTGAGCTCGGTAGCGGGAGACAACTCTTC.

This chain links TRBV13 with TRBJ2-1; the match to TRBD2 covers 7 bases. The CDR3 runs 14 residues. The germline gives CDR1 PRHDT, CDR2 FYEKMQ (reference sequence). J gave up 5 bases and V 1 base, and 2 bases lay outside the gene matches. The chain's CDR3 is CASSLVAGNNEQFF. The CDR3 DNA reads as TGTGCCAGCAGCTTAGTAGCGGGTAACAATGAGCAGTTCTTC.

This chain connects TRBV5-4 to TRBJ1-6; 9 positions match TRBD1. The CDR3 loop spans 14 amino acids. The J segment lost 9 bases and the V segment lost 4 bases, leaving 5 bases of the junction unmatched. Per the germline V gene, CDR1 is SGHNT and CDR2 is YYREEE (reference sequence). CDR3 bases: TGTGCCAGCAGCCTGGGACAGGGAAGTTCACCCCTCCACTTT. Protein: CASSLGQGSSPLHF.

V gene TRBV15 combines with J gene TRBJ2-1; 8 bases are shared with TRBD1. The V segment lost 0 bases and the J segment 3 bases; nucleotides outside the gene matches: 16. CDR1 is LNHNV and CDR2 is YYDKDF in the germline V gene (reference sequence). The CDR3 loop spans 20 amino acids. CDR3 DNA sequence: TGTGCCACCAGCAGAGATTACGGGACAGGAACCCAAGGGGTCTACAATGAGCAGTTCTTC. Residues: CATSRDYGTGTQGVYNEQFF.

CDR3 amino acids: CASSPFGLAGGPMETQYF. CDR3 DNA: TGTGCCAGCTCACCATTCGGACTAGCGGGAGGGCCTATGGAGACCCAGTACTTC. The chain uses TRBV18 and TRBJ2-5, with 15 bases aligning to TRBD2. Germline CDR1 KGHSH, CDR2 LQKENI. J gave up 5 bases and V 2 bases, and 9 bases lay outside the gene matches. There are 18 residues in the CDR3.

This chain uses TRBV5-1 with TRBJ2-7, with 7 bases identical to TRBD2. Germline values: CDR1 SGHRS, CDR2 YFSETQ. The junction had 5 bases not matched to a gene; V was cut back by 0 bases and J by 2 bases. CDR3 size: 15 residues. The CDR3 DNA reads as TGCGCCAGCAGCTTGGAGGTGGGAGGGCCCTACGAGCAGTACTTC. Encoded protein: CASSLEVGGPYEQYF.

This clone has just a few counts. This chain links TRBV6-1 with TRBJ2-3, with 8 positions matching TRBD2. The CDR3 sequence is 18 residues long. V lost 2 bases, J lost 6 bases, and 16 bases stayed unmatched. Germline CDR1 reads MNHNS; CDR2 reads SASEGT. For the CDR3, the DNA is TGTGCCAGCAGTGAATCCAGGGGTAGCGGGACCTTCGGGGATACGCAGTATTTT. This codes for CASSESRGSGTFGDTQYF.

The V call is TRBV11-2, the J call TRBJ2-7; D gene ambiguous. V was shortened by 6 bases and J by 6 bases, with 12 bases between the two germline ends. Looked up from germline, CDR1 is SGHAT and CDR2 is FQNNGV. This CDR3 has 12 residues. Written as DNA, the CDR3 is TGTGCCAGCAGAAAAGGAGCTCTCGAGCAGTACTTC. This codes for CASRKGALEQYF.

The chain has TRBV2 and TRBJ1-5; D gene unclear. V lost 2 bases, J lost 0 bases, and 8 bases lay in between. CDR1 and CDR2 from the germline V gene are SNHLY and FYNNEI. There are 15 residues in the CDR3. CDR3 DNA: TGTGCCAGCAGTGAATCCAGATATAGCAATCAGCCCCAGCATTTT. Translated: CASSESRYSNQPQHF.

The CDR3 sequence is CSVEAGETQYF. The CDR3, as DNA: TGCAGCGTTGAGGCGGGGGAGACCCAGTACTTC. V is TRBV29-1 and J is TRBJ2-5; TRBD2 is a possible D gene (6 bases). The CDR3 loop spans 11 amino acids. V was shortened by 3 bases and J by 5 bases, with 7 bases between the two germline ends. CDR1 SQVTM and CDR2 ANQGSEA come from the germline V gene.

This chain links TRBV7-9 with TRBJ1-2, with 7 bases that match TRBD1. CDR1 and CDR2 (germline): SEHNR, FQNEAQ (reference sequence). V lost 5 bases to trimming and J lost 2 bases; unmatched junction nucleotides: 8. The CDR3 has 15 amino acids. CDR3 in DNA: TGTGCCAGCAGCCGTCCCGGGACAGCCAACTATGGCTACACCTTC. Encoded protein: CASSRPGTANYGYTF. Variable domain in full (rest from reference TRBV7-9 and TRBJ1-2): DTGVSQNPRHKITKRGQNVTFRCDPISEHNRLYWYRQTLGQGPEFLTYFQNEAQLEKSRLLSDRFSAERPKGSFSTLEIQRTEQGDSAMYLCASSRPGTANYGYTFGSGTRLTVV.

This chain links TRBV7-6 with TRBJ1-6, with 9 nucleotides matching TRBD1. V shed 4 bases and J 5 bases; nucleotides not matched to a gene: 3. CDR1 is SGHVS and CDR2 is FNYEAQ in the germline V gene. The CDR3 loop spans 15 amino acids. In nucleotides, the CDR3 is TGTGCCAGCAGCTGGAGACAGGGGGATAATTCACCCCTCCACTTT. Translated, it gives CASSWRQGDNSPLHF. Looking up the rest from reference TRBV7-6 and TRBJ1-6 gives the full variable domain: GAGVSQSPRYKVTKRGQDVALRCDPISGHVSLYWYRQALGQGPEFLTYFNYEAQQDKSGLPNDRFSAERPEGSISTLTIQRTEQRDSAMYRCASSWRQGDNSPLHFGNGTRLTVT.

The genes are TRBV19 and TRBJ1-2; 12 positions match TRBD1. Trimming cost V 6 bases and J 4 bases; bases outside gene matches: 12. From germline, CDR1 is LNHDA and CDR2 SQIVND (reference sequence). This CDR3 comprises 17 residues. CDR3 loop: CASSFGTGGGEPYGYTF. For the CDR3, the DNA is TGTGCCAGTAGCTTCGGGACAGGGGGCGGAGAGCCCTATGGCTACACCTTC.